Sequencing of this T cell receptor (beta chain) was carried out in a study of T cell changes during pregnancy in multiple sclerosis. This clone appeared once. Measured with immunoSEQ multiplex PCR; TCRdb has only the in-frame clones, and not every one. The sample carries approximately 60,000 clones, 94% recorded once. This clonotype was obtained from a female donor with multiple sclerosis, enrolled in a pregnancy study. The sample consisted of CD8+ T cells from peripheral blood mononuclear cells, taken in the third trimester of pregnancy.

The CDR3 here is CASSFVGGEDDTQYF. The CDR3 bases are TGTGCCAGCAGCTTCGTTGGAGGGGAGGATGATACGCAGTATTTT. The chain employs TRBV13 and TRBJ2-3; D is perhaps TRBD2 (6 bases). The V and J ends lost 3 bases and 6 bases respectively, with 16 bases between them. This CDR3 is 15 amino acids long. The V gene's germline CDR1 is PRHDT and CDR2 FYEKMQ (reference sequence).